One and the same sample provided the 24 T cell receptor beta chains below, sequenced in a study of T cell responses to AZD1222 COVID-19 vaccine. Clones were read by immunoSEQ multiplex PCR, and TCRdb kept only the in-frame ones, dropping some. The sample records 100,000 or so clones, around 94% being singletons. Material: peripheral blood, obtained on day 0 of AZD1222 vaccination. Receptors originate from an adult in good health.

This chain links TRBV13 with TRBJ1-4, with D maybe TRBD1 (5 bases). V lost 2 bases to trimming and J lost 8 bases, with 15 bases between them. The CDR3 is made up of 15 amino acids. CDR1 is PRHDT and CDR2 is FYEKMQ in the germline V gene (reference sequence). CDR3 nucleotides: TGTGCCAGCAGCTTAACGAAGGGACGGGTCGAAAAACTGTTTTTT. This encodes CASSLTKGRVEKLFF. Drawing the rest from reference TRBV13 and TRBJ1-4, the complete variable domain is AAGVIQSPRHLIKEKRETATLKCYPIPRHDTVYWYQQGPGQDPQFLISFYEKMQSDKGSIPDRFSAQQFSDYHSELNMSSLELGDSALYFCASSLTKGRVEKLFFGSGTQLSVL.

V and J are TRBV19 and TRBJ1-1; D is perhaps TRBD1 (5 bases). CDR1 and CDR2 from the germline V gene are LNHDA and SQIVND (reference sequence). CDR3 length: 14 amino acids. V lost 7 bases to trimming and J lost 5 bases, with 17 bases between them. This CDR3 is CASTQGRVGTEAFF. The CDR3 DNA follows: TGTGCCAGTACTCAGGGAAGGGTTGGGACTGAAGCTTTCTTT. The full variable domain, rest sourced from reference TRBV19 and TRBJ1-1, is DGGITQSPKYLFRKEGQNVTLSCEQNLNHDAMYWYRQDPGQGLRLIYYSQIVNDFQKGDIAEGYSVSREKKESFPLTVTSAQKNPTAFYLCASTQGRVGTEAFFGQGTRLTVV.

The V gene is TRBV14, the J gene TRBJ2-7, with D tentatively TRBD1 (5 bases). The V end was cut by 6 bases, the J end by 7 bases, with 19 bases between. Germline CDR1 SGHDN, CDR2 FVKESK. The CDR3 spans 14 residues. The CDR3 sequence is CASSWGLTLREQYF. The CDR3, as DNA: TGTGCCAGCAGTTGGGGCCTAACGCTACGAGAGCAGTACTTC. The full variable domain, rest sourced from reference TRBV14 and TRBJ2-7, is EAGVTQFPSHSVIEKGQTVTLRCDPISGHDNLYWYRRVMGKEIKFLLHFVKESKQDESGMPNNRFLAERTGGTYSTLKVQPAELEDSGVYFCASSWGLTLREQYFGPGTRLTVT.

V gene TRBV25-1 combines with J gene TRBJ1-5; D may be TRBD1 (5 bases). V dropped 1 base and J dropped 7 bases, with 14 bases sitting between them. CDR1 is MGHDK and CDR2 is SYGVNS in the germline V gene. The CDR3 totals 15 residues. CDR3 nucleotides: TGTGCCAGCAGTGAATCAAGAGCGGAGGGGCAGCCCCAGCATTTT. Residues: CASSESRAEGQPQHF.

The chain couples TRBV6-5 to TRBJ1-2, with 9 bases that match TRBD1. The CDR3 consists of 14 residues. V lost 5 bases, J lost 3 bases, and 4 bases stayed unmatched. Looked up from germline, CDR1 is MNHEY and CDR2 is SVGAGI. This chain's CDR3 is CASSTGGADYGYTF. As DNA, the CDR3 is TGTGCCAGCAGTACAGGGGGCGCTGACTATGGCTACACCTTC.

The chain is built from TRBV6-5 and TRBJ1-2; D might be TRBD1 (6 bases). Looked up from germline, CDR1 is MNHEY and CDR2 is SVGAGI. There are 13 residues in the CDR3. V was shortened by 10 bases and J by 8 bases, with 20 bases between the two germline ends. CDR3 bases: TGTGCCACCCGGGGGACACTAGGAATGGGCTACACCTTC. This sequence encodes CATRGTLGMGYTF.

The chain couples TRBV11-1 to TRBJ2-3; tentatively, D is TRBD1 (5 bases). CDR1 is SGHAT, CDR2 FQDESV, per germline (reference sequence). V was trimmed by 1 base and J by 0 bases, leaving 5 bases between them. The CDR3 is made up of 14 amino acids. The CDR3 coding sequence is TGTGCCAGCAGCTTAGGACAGAGCACAGATACGCAGTATTTT. Residues: CASSLGQSTDTQYF.

The rearrangement joins TRBV19 to TRBJ1-4, with D uncertain. V lost 8 bases, J lost 7 bases, and 11 bases lay in between. Per the germline V gene, CDR1 is LNHDA and CDR2 is SQIVND (reference sequence). This CDR3 is 12 amino acids long. The CDR3 protein is CASRWSGEKLFF. The CDR3 region has the DNA TGTGCCAGTCGGTGGTCGGGTGAAAAACTGTTTTTT.

This chain links TRBV2 with TRBJ1-4, with TRBD1 matching 9 bases. CDR3 length: 15 amino acids. The V gene's germline CDR1 is SNHLY and CDR2 FYNNEI. Trimming took 5 bases from V and 0 from J; bases not matched to a gene: 1. The CDR3 DNA sequence: TGTGCCAGCAGTACAGGGGGCGCAACTAATGAAAAACTGTTTTTT. Protein product: CASSTGGATNEKLFF.

The genes are TRBV7-3 and TRBJ1-3; D is uncertain. Germline V gives CDR1 SGHTA, CDR2 FQGTGA. V was pared by 5 bases and J by 0 bases, with 20 bases between. CDR3 length: 18 residues. This CDR3 is CASSDLPEGNSSGNTIYF. The CDR3 DNA is TGTGCCAGCAGCGACCTCCCGGAAGGGAACAGCTCTGGAAACACCATATATTTT.

This rearrangement joins TRBV2 to TRBJ1-1; 8 bases map to TRBD1. V was pared by 4 bases and J by 1 base, with 5 bases of the junction left unmatched. The CDR3 spans 15 residues. The germline V gene encodes CDR1 SNHLY and CDR2 FYNNEI. The DNA of the CDR3 is TGTGCCAGCAGTGGACGACAGGGGTCGAACACTGAAGCTTTCTTT. The encoded protein is CASSGRQGSNTEAFF.

The genes are TRBV28 and TRBJ2-7; 9 bases fit TRBD2. Trimming at V came to 5 bases and at J to 4 bases, leaving 6 bases not matched to a gene. The CDR3 consists of 14 residues. Germline V gene sequence: CDR1 MDHEN, CDR2 SYDVKM. This CDR3 reads CASSPGREGYEQYF. Written as DNA, the CDR3 is TGTGCCAGCAGTCCTGGGCGGGAGGGGTACGAGCAGTACTTC.

The V call is TRBV19, the J call TRBJ2-7, with D maybe TRBD1 (5 bases). The CDR3 loop spans 14 amino acids. Germline CDR1 LNHDA, CDR2 SQIVND (reference sequence). V dropped 1 base and J dropped 2 bases, with 9 bases sitting between them. The CDR3 DNA follows: TGTGCCAGTAGTATAGTAATAGGGGCCTACGAGCAGTACTTC. It is translated as CASSIVIGAYEQYF.

V gene TRBV6-1 combines with J gene TRBJ1-5, with 7 bases identical to TRBD1. V shed 3 bases and J 0 bases; nucleotides not matched to a gene: 2. This CDR3 has 15 residues. Germline assignment: CDR1 MNHNS and CDR2 SASEGT. The CDR3 nucleotides read TGTGCCAGCAGTGAGGGACAGAGTAGCAATCAGCCCCAGCATTTT. It yields the protein CASSEGQSSNQPQHF.

The V call is TRBV30, the J call TRBJ2-1; D assignment may be TRBD1 or TRBD2 (5 bases each). The CDR3 contains 13 residues. Germline CDR1 reads GTSNPN; CDR2 reads SVGIG (reference sequence). The V end lost 2 bases, the J end lost 6 bases, and 11 bases lay between the germline ends. The CDR3 bases are TGTGCCTGGAGTCCAGGGACCTCCAATGAGCAGTTCTTC. It specifies CAWSPGTSNEQFF.

Comments on this clone: Different DNA sequences within this sample yield the same CDR3. The DNA for the CDR3 is TGTGCCAGCAGTGACGGGGGAGACACAGATACGCAGTATTTT. Encoded protein: CASSDGGDTDTQYF. V is TRBV6-4 and J is TRBJ2-3, with D perhaps given as TRBD1 or TRBD2 (5 bases each). Germline CDR1 reads MRHNA; CDR2 reads SNTAGT. The CDR3 is made up of 14 amino acids. V lost 2 bases and J 2 bases, leaving 8 bases between the germline ends.

The genes are TRBV18 and TRBJ1-1; 7 nucleotides line up with TRBD1. With V trimmed by 2 bases and J by 6 bases, 15 bases remained unmatched. The V gene's germline CDR1 is KGHSH and CDR2 LQKENI. The CDR3 covers 17 residues. CDR3 in amino acids: CASSPIKGAWESAEAFF. For the CDR3, the DNA is TGTGCCAGCTCACCAATAAAGGGGGCCTGGGAATCAGCTGAAGCTTTCTTT.

On this clone: The same CDR3 also results from other DNA sequences found in this sample. The chain carries TRBV18 and TRBJ1-4, with TRBD1 matching 8 bases. Germline CDR1 KGHSH, CDR2 LQKENI. The J segment lost 7 bases and the V segment lost 0 bases, leaving 4 bases of the junction unmatched. The CDR3 is made up of 15 amino acids. CDR3 sequence: CASSPPTGESEKLFF. The CDR3, as DNA: TGTGCCAGCTCACCACCGACAGGGGAGAGTGAAAAACTGTTTTTT.

This sequence joins TRBV14 and TRBJ1-6; the D is unclear. Trimming pared 4 bases from V and 9 bases from J, leaving 10 bases between. CDR3 length equals 13 residues. The germline V gene has CDR1 SGHDN and CDR2 FVKESK. In DNA, the CDR3 is TGTGCCAGCAGCCGGGATTCGGGTTCACCCCTCCACTTT. This codes for CASSRDSGSPLHF.

The V call is TRBV2, the J call TRBJ2-7; D unresolved. The V gene lost 5 bases and the J gene lost 1 base, with 9 bases spanning the gap. CDR3 size: 13 residues. Germline V lookup: CDR1 SNHLY, CDR2 FYNNEI. The CDR3 DNA sequence: TGTGCCAGCAGTACCGGGCTATCCTACGAGCAGTACTTC. Amino acids: CASSTGLSYEQYF.

The chain has TRBV9 and TRBJ1-1, with TRBD1 as a possible D gene (5 bases). The V and J ends lost 3 bases and 1 base respectively, with 10 bases between them. Germline lookup yields CDR1 SGDLS and CDR2 YYNGEE. CDR3 size: 14 residues. CDR3 nucleotide sequence: TGTGCCAGCAGCGCACTAGGACAGAACACTGAAGCTTTCTTT. Its protein product is CASSALGQNTEAFF.

The rearrangement joins TRBV6-1 to TRBJ1-5, with unresolved D. Trimming pared 1 base from V and 0 bases from J, leaving 16 bases between. CDR1 is MNHNS and CDR2 is SASEGT in the germline V gene. The CDR3 spans 18 residues. In nucleotides, the CDR3 is TGTGCCAGCAGTGAAGAGTTTGGGAGACGGAGTAGCAATCAGCCCCAGCATTTT. Encoded protein: CASSEEFGRRSSNQPQHF.

This chain's CDR3 is CASSFGTANTEAFF. CDR3 bases: TGCGCCAGCAGTTTCGGGACAGCCAACACTGAAGCTTTCTTT. The rearrangement joins TRBV5-1 to TRBJ1-1; 7 positions agree with TRBD1. CDR1 SGHRS and CDR2 YFSETQ come from the germline V gene. This CDR3 contains 14 residues. After removal of 5 bases from V and 2 bases from J, the junction contained 6 bases not matched to a gene.

This clone was picked up one time. The V and J genes are TRBV19 and TRBJ1-2; D is possibly TRBD1 (5 bases). The germline CDR1 and CDR2 sequences are LNHDA and SQIVND (reference sequence). The CDR3 covers 14 residues. The V gene lost 0 bases and the J gene lost 7 bases, with 12 bases spanning the gap. Here the CDR3 reads CASSIESGARGYTF. CDR3 sequence (DNA): TGTGCCAGTAGTATAGAGTCCGGGGCTCGTGGCTACACCTTC.